This TCR beta chain was captured by sequencing in a study of blood T cells in healthy people across ages. Primers used in a second PCR of about 7 to 12 cycles were a sample-barcoded 5' primer and a J-beta primer mix. Every single cDNA molecule received a tag from a template-switch adaptor with 12 random nucleotides. Each sample provided no less than 3 million CDR3-containing paired-end reads. TCRdb called the 5' RACE reads again in MiXCR, with one record for every CDR3 protein. The table shows 720,000 or so distinct CDR3 sequences, with around two fifths occurring only once. The germline gives CDR1 SGHTA, CDR2 FQGTGA. The ends lost 6 bases at V and 0 bases at J; junction bases unmatched: 4. CDR3 length: 14 residues. Overall study findings and caveats: Unsorted PBMCs prevented conclusive naive versus antigen-experienced comparison. Aged donors had fewer naive CD4+ cells and lower diversity than long-lived donors.

This clonotype was seen a handful of times. Antigen: not known. Specimen: blood. The rearrangement uses TRBV7-3 and TRBJ2-7; 8 positions agree with TRBD1. The clonotype originates from an elderly man in good health. The CDR3 sequence: CASSSGQDSYEQYF. In DNA form, the CDR3 reads TGTGCCAGCAGTTCGGGACAGGACTCCTACGAGCAGTACTTC.